This TCR beta chain was captured by sequencing in a study of identical twins. In TCRdb, the 5' RACE reads were re-called with MiXCR into one record per CDR3 protein. The sample records 400,000 to 550,000 distinct CDR3 sequences, approximately 24% being singletons. This clonotype showed up just a few times. Another study also made use of these data, one on T cells expressing NK-cell markers. From that report: In more than 5 donors, dominant CD3+CD56+NKG2C+ clones formed about 1.0-7.0% of CD8+ cells. A few donors' CD3+CD56-NKG2C+ cells were dominated by the same clonotypes.

Sequencing was done on a sample of CD4+ T cells sorted from blood. The origin of this receptor is a woman under 30 in good health.

The CDR3, as DNA: TGTGCCAGCAGCTCGGTTCGTGGAGGGGGAAACACCGGGGAGCTGTTTTTT. Protein sequence: CASSSVRGGGNTGELFF. The chain is built from TRBV7-9 and TRBJ2-2; D is possibly TRBD1 or TRBD2 (6 bases each). The germline V gene encodes CDR1 SEHNR and CDR2 FQNEAQ (reference sequence). The CDR3 loop spans 17 amino acids. V was cut by 4 bases and J by 2 bases, with 17 bases left in between.